The 8 T cell receptor beta chains below all came from one sample that was sequenced in a study of T cell responses to AZD1222 COVID-19 vaccine. Profiling relied on immunoSEQ multiplex PCR, and the TCRdb table lists in-frame clones only, not all of them. The sample lists approximately 150,000 clones, approximately 94% occurring once. The starting material was peripheral blood, obtained on day 0 of AZD1222 vaccination. The receptors originated from an adult in good health.

The chain recombines TRBV4-3 with TRBJ2-1; TRBD2 is a possible D gene (5 bases). This CDR3 has 14 amino acids. Trimming took 1 base from V and 8 from J, leaving 12 bases between them. The germline gives CDR1 LGHNA, CDR2 YSLEER. The CDR3 here is CASSQGAYGDEQFF. Here the CDR3 DNA reads TGCGCCAGCAGCCAAGGGGCATACGGGGATGAGCAGTTCTTC.

This clone was found once. The chain recombines TRBV7-2 with TRBJ1-1, with D tentatively TRBD1 (5 bases). Germline-derived CDR1 and CDR2 are SGHTA and FQGNSA. The CDR3 runs to 15 residues. V was trimmed by 4 bases and J by 1 base, leaving 13 bases between them. CDR3 nucleotide sequence: TGTGCCAGCAGCTCTTCGACAGTCCGGAACACTGAAGCTTTCTTT. It yields the protein CASSSSTVRNTEAFF.

In its sample, this clone was seen a few times. The chain employs TRBV4-1 and TRBJ1-1; 7 bases map to TRBD1. Germline V gives CDR1 MGHRA, CDR2 YSYEKL. V lost 5 bases and J lost 1; bases outside the gene matches: 7. This CDR3 is 15 amino acids long. The CDR3 DNA reads TGCGCCAGCAGCAAATACCAGGGGGGGAACACTGAAGCTTTCTTT. It encodes CASSKYQGGNTEAFF.

This clone was observed once. V usage is TRBV11-2 and J usage is TRBJ1-1; D remains unclear. Germline CDR1 is SGHAT and CDR2 is FQNNGV. This CDR3 contains 14 residues. With 5 bases removed from V and 1 base from J, the gap between germline ends came to 11 bases. The chain's CDR3 is CASSTSPGNTEAFF. The DNA of the CDR3 is TGTGCCAGCAGCACAAGCCCAGGGAACACTGAAGCTTTCTTT.

V usage is TRBV6-4 and J usage is TRBJ1-1; D possibly corresponds to TRBD1 (6 bases). The germline V gene encodes CDR1 MRHNA and CDR2 SNTAGT. Between the trimmed V and J ends, which lost 6 bases and 3 bases, there was a span of 14 bases. There are 14 residues in the CDR3. The CDR3 nucleotides read TGTGCCAGCAGAATCGGGACAACTTACACTGAAGCTTTCTTT. This codes for CASRIGTTYTEAFF.

V is TRBV5-1 and J is TRBJ2-3, with TRBD1 as a possible D gene (5 bases). CDR1 SGHRS and CDR2 YFSETQ come from the germline V gene. CDR3 size: 13 residues. Trimming stripped 5 bases from V and 0 bases from J, with 7 bases between. The CDR3 DNA sequence: TGCGCCAGCAGTAAGGGGAGCACAGATACGCAGTATTTT. Protein sequence: CASSKGSTDTQYF.

This rearrangement joins TRBV27 to TRBJ1-4; D gene ambiguous. Trimming took 11 bases from V and 4 from J, leaving 11 bases between them. The CDR3 length is 12 residues. Germline lookup yields CDR1 MNHEY and CDR2 SMNVEV (reference sequence). CDR3 nucleotide sequence: TGTGCCTTGGTTACCCTTAATGAAAAACTGTTTTTT. Translating it yields CALVTLNEKLFF.

The V and J genes are TRBV18 and TRBJ1-1; TRBD1 matches at 7 bases. CDR1 is KGHSH, CDR2 LQKENI, per germline. Trimming cost V 3 bases and J 4 bases; bases outside gene matches: 14. This CDR3 spans 17 amino acids. CDR3 loop: CASSPRGDRVLGTEAFF. The CDR3 bases are TGTGCCAGCTCACCCCGGGGTGACAGGGTCCTCGGCACTGAAGCTTTCTTT.